These 8 T cell receptor beta chains were sequenced from one sample in a study of T cell clonality in common variable immunodeficiency. TCRdb's table, derived via immunoSEQ multiplex PCR, lists solely in-frame clones and lacks some. The sample was found to contain 30,000 or so clones, and every one recurs. The sequencing sample was made of peripheral blood mononuclear cells. These receptors were collected from a person between 18 and 75 years old in good health.

This clone has ten or more counts. CDR3: CASSQARTATTDTQYF. CDR3 bases read: TGCGCCAGCAGCCAAGCCCGGACAGCAACCACAGATACG. The chain has TRBV4-1 and TRBJ2-3; D is perhaps TRBD1 (6 bases). The CDR3 end is not reached by the read, which stops 3 residues before it; the germline J gene fills it in. The ends were cut back, 1 base at V and 2 bases at J, with 13 bases in the middle. The CDR3 loop spans 16 amino acids. In germline, CDR1 is MGHRA, CDR2 YSYEKL.

This clone has a count of ten or more. The read is 3 residues too short to cover the CDR3 end, so that end is filled in from the germline J gene. The chain uses TRBV5-1 and TRBJ2-3, with D perhaps TRBD2 (5 bases). The CDR3 sequence is 13 residues long. V was shortened by 0 bases and J by 4 bases, with 6 bases between the two germline ends. Germline CDR1 reads SGHRS; CDR2 reads YFSETQ. The CDR3: CASSLGTPDTQYF. The DNA read from the CDR3 is TGCGCCAGCAGCTTGGGGACTCCAGATACG. Full variable domain (rest looked up from reference TRBV5-1 and TRBJ2-3): KAGVTQTPRYLIKTRGQQVTLSCSPISGHRSVSWYQQTPGQGLQFLFEYFSETQRNKGNFPGRFSGRQFSNSRSEMNVSTLELGDSALYLCASSLGTPDTQYFGPGTRLTVL.

This clone was detected many times. Coverage ceases 3 residues before the CDR3 finishes, and the germline J gene fills in the end. This chain links TRBV6-1 with TRBJ2-5; D may be TRBD2 (6 bases). The CDR3 runs 15 residues. From germline, CDR1 is MNHNS and CDR2 SASEGT. The V and J ends lost 4 bases and 2 bases respectively, with 14 bases between them. The CDR3 is CASSGDFPGQETQYF. The CDR3 bases that were read are TGTGCCAGCAGTGGGGACTTCCCGGGACAAGAGACC.

In this sample, this clone turned up many times. The read falls 3 residues short of the CDR3 end, and the missing part is taken from the germline J gene. The chain couples TRBV20-1 to TRBJ1-5, with a weak D call TRBD1 (6 bases). Looked up from germline, CDR1 is DFQATT and CDR2 is SNEGSKA (reference sequence). The CDR3 sequence is 15 residues long. The V and J ends lost 1 base and 3 bases respectively, with 13 bases between them. CDR3 residues: CSARGPGALNQPQHF. The sequenced CDR3 bases are TGCAGTGCTAGAGGCCCAGGGGCCCTCAATCAGCCC.

Many counts were recorded for this clone. Sequencing ends 3 residues short of the CDR3 end; the germline J gene provides the rest. The V gene is TRBV18, the J gene TRBJ2-7, with 12 positions matching TRBD2. Unmatched junction bases numbered 11, after V lost 3 bases and J lost 2 bases. Germline CDR1 is KGHSH and CDR2 is LQKENI. CDR3 length: 18 amino acids. CDR3 DNA, as far as it was read: TGTGCCAGCTCACCTCAGACAGGCCGGACTAGCGGGACCTACGAG. Translating it yields CASSPQTGRTSGTYE. The full CDR3 sequence reads CASSPQTGRTSGTYEQYF.

This clone was seen at least ten times. The CDR3 end is not reached by the read, which stops 3 residues before it; the germline J gene fills it in. The rearrangement joins TRBV12-3 or TRBV12-4 to TRBJ2-5; D gene uncertain. Trimming pared 3 bases from V and 5 bases from J, leaving 4 bases between. The CDR3 is made up of 11 amino acids. CDR3 DNA, as far as it was read: TGTGCCAGCAGTTTTTATGAGACC. Amino acids: CASSFYET. The full CDR3 protein reads CASSFYETQYF.

This clone showed up many times. The CDR3 goes on 3 residues after the read ends, and that part is filled in from the germline J gene. J is TRBJ1-1 and V is TRBV20-1; 8 positions agree with TRBD1. V shed 6 bases and J 2 bases; nucleotides not matched to a gene: 5. There are 13 residues in the CDR3. Germline lookup yields CDR1 DFQATT and CDR2 SNEGSKA (reference sequence). CDR3 in amino acids: CSALTGANTEAFF. Incomplete CDR3 DNA: TGCAGTGCATTGACAGGGGCAAACACTGAA.

This clone was counted at least ten times. The CDR3 end falls 3 residues outside the read, so it is completed with the germline J gene. The V gene is TRBV6-1, the J gene TRBJ2-7, with TRBD1 matching over 9 bases. Germline CDR1 reads MNHNS; CDR2 reads SASEGT. The CDR3 length is 17 residues. V shed 2 bases, J shed 2 bases, and the junction held 10 bases outside the gene matches. The CDR3 is CASSELGRGTGTYEQYF. The part of the CDR3 DNA that was read is TGTGCCAGCAGTGAACTCGGACGAGGGACAGGGACCTACGAG.